These 2 T cell receptor beta chains share one sample of origin, sequenced in a study of Tregs in tolerant kidney transplant recipients. Repertoires were generated with immunoSEQ multiplex PCR, while TCRdb's copy carries only in-frame clones and drops some. The table has 55,000 to 75,000 clones, about 87% seen once. The nonmyeloablative bone marrow transplants came from related graft donors, with transient mixed chimerism. The sequenced sample was CD4+ T cells from blood (PBMCs), obtained 6 months after the transplant. The receptors come from a human patient who received a combined kidney and bone marrow transplant. Some of the T cells might come from the graft donor.

This clone has a single count. J is TRBJ2-3 and V is TRBV5-6; 11 bases fit TRBD2. The CDR3 is 17 residues long. The germline V gene has CDR1 SGHDT and CDR2 YYEEEE. J was trimmed by 3 bases and V by 0 bases; bases with no gene match: 6. The CDR3 protein is CASSLADSGRVTDTQYF. The CDR3 DNA follows: TGTGCCAGCAGCTTGGCCGATAGCGGGAGGGTTACAGATACGCAGTATTTT.

Only one count was recorded for this clone. CDR3 nucleotide sequence: TGTGCCAGCAGTCACGACAGGGATCAGCCCCAGCATTTT. Protein sequence: CASSHDRDQPQHF. The genes are TRBV27 and TRBJ1-5, with 7 nucleotides matching TRBD1. V lost 5 bases, J lost 5 bases, and 3 bases stayed unmatched. The CDR3 contains 13 residues. Germline values: CDR1 MNHEY, CDR2 SMNVEV (reference sequence).